Each of the 20 T cell receptor beta chains below was sequenced from the same sample in a study of cytomegalovirus exposure and HLA in healthy donors. The study ran its PCR with 60 Vbeta and 13 Jbeta primers. Sequenced by immunoSEQ multiplex PCR; TCRdb stores in-frame clones only, minus some. The table lists 200,000 to 250,000 clones, approximately 84% of them singletons. Sequences were obtained from PBMCs. Receptors were obtained from a middle-aged woman in good health and CMV-seronegative.

This chain joins TRBV12-5 and TRBJ1-2; D might be TRBD1 (6 bases). Germline V CDR1 and CDR2: LGHNT, FRNRAP. The V and J ends lost 6 bases and 2 bases respectively, with 19 bases between them. The CDR3 is 16 amino acids. The CDR3 sequence: CASGTSGWGPNYGYTF. CDR3 bases: TGTGCTAGTGGAACCTCGGGGTGGGGGCCCAACTATGGCTACACCTTC.

The rearrangement uses TRBV7-3 and TRBJ2-1, with TRBD1 identical over 8 bases. Germline values: CDR1 SGHTA, CDR2 FQGTGA. V trimming: 5 bases; J trimming: 2 bases; junction bases outside the gene matches: 11. The CDR3 runs to 17 residues. CDR3 sequence (DNA): TGTGCCAGCAGCCCAAGGGGCAGGGGGCGCACCTACAATGAGCAGTTCTTC. Protein sequence: CASSPRGRGRTYNEQFF.

This clone occurred a few times. This chain links TRBV4-3 with TRBJ2-2; TRBD2 aligns across 8 bases. Germline V gene data show CDR1 as LGHNA and CDR2 as YSLEER. With V trimmed by 4 bases and J by 2 bases, 6 bases remained unmatched. There are 16 residues in the CDR3. The CDR3 DNA follows: TGCGCCAGCAGCCTCGGGGGGGCAGCTAACACCGGGGAGCTGTTTTTT. Residues: CASSLGGAANTGELFF.

CDR3 protein: CAATGGALDTQYF. The DNA of the CDR3 is TGTGCAGCCACAGGGGGCGCATTAGATACGCAGTATTTT. This chain connects TRBV7-9 to TRBJ2-3; 9 nucleotides align to TRBD1. The CDR3 totals 13 residues. CDR1 is SEHNR, CDR2 FQNEAQ, per germline (reference sequence).

This clone occurred a few times. The chain uses TRBV2 and TRBJ1-1; D gene unclear. There are 12 residues in the CDR3. Trimming stripped 2 bases from V and 2 bases from J, with 3 bases between. CDR1 and CDR2 from the germline V gene are SNHLY and FYNNEI. CDR3 in amino acids: CASSEQNTEAFF. CDR3 bases: TGTGCCAGCAGTGAACAAAACACTGAAGCTTTCTTT.

This clone has more than one count but fewer than ten. The gene calls are TRBV29-1 and TRBJ1-2; tentative D call: TRBD1 (6 bases). Trimming took off 7 bases at V and 8 bases at J, with 17 bases between the two ends. This CDR3 contains 12 residues. Per germline, CDR1 SQVTM and CDR2 ANQGSEA. The CDR3 DNA reads TGCAGCGCCGAGAGGGGGAACGGCGGCTACACCTTC. Translated: CSAERGNGGYTF.

The chain couples TRBV11-3 to TRBJ1-1, with D perhaps matching TRBD1 (6 bases). The CDR3 covers 17 residues. CDR1 SGHNT and CDR2 YENEEA come from the germline V gene. Between the trimmed V and J ends, which lost 3 bases and 2 bases, there was a span of 19 bases. CDR3 sequence (DNA): TGTGCCAGCAGCTTGGGTTCCCCAATCGGGACAAACACTGAAGCTTTCTTT. This encodes CASSLGSPIGTNTEAFF.

The CDR3 is CASSPNLGPQETQYF. CDR3 bases: TGCGCCAGCAGCCCTAACTTGGGGCCCCAAGAGACCCAGTACTTC. V gene TRBV5-1 combines with J gene TRBJ2-5, with D tentatively TRBD1 (5 bases). The CDR3 runs to 15 residues. Trimming stripped 4 bases from V and 1 base from J, with 14 bases between. Germline V gives CDR1 SGHRS, CDR2 YFSETQ.

The CDR3 here is CATSNPGGSDEQYF. CDR3 DNA sequence: TGTGCCACCAGCAACCCTGGAGGTAGCGACGAGCAGTACTTC. V gene TRBV15 combines with J gene TRBJ2-7; the D gene is possibly TRBD2 (5 bases). V dropped 4 bases and J dropped 5 bases, with 15 bases sitting between them. The germline gives CDR1 LNHNV, CDR2 YYDKDF (reference sequence). This CDR3 comprises 14 residues.

This chain connects TRBV7-8 to TRBJ2-3; the match to TRBD2 covers 12 bases. The CDR3 has 15 residues. CDR1 is SGHVS, CDR2 FQNEAQ, per germline. J lost 3 bases, V lost 5 bases, and 3 bases had no gene match. CDR3 region: CASSTGLAGTDTQYF. CDR3 bases: TGTGCCAGCAGCACAGGACTAGCGGGGACAGATACGCAGTATTTT.

This clone was seen just once. This sequence joins TRBV27 and TRBJ1-6, with D unclear. Germline V CDR1 and CDR2: MNHEY, SMNVEV (reference sequence). V was clipped by 5 bases and J by 9 bases, with 20 bases between them. This CDR3 has 16 amino acids. The CDR3 coding sequence is TGTGCCAGCAGTCCCATTAGAGGGAGTATGAGTTCACCCCTCCACTTT. Translating gives CASSPIRGSMSSPLHF.

J is TRBJ1-5 and V is TRBV2; D remains ambiguous. The CDR3 consists of 13 residues. V was pared by 5 bases and J by 0 bases, with 5 bases between. CDR1 and CDR2 from the germline V gene are SNHLY and FYNNEI. CDR3 DNA: TGTGCCAGCAGTCGGGATAGCAATCAGCCCCAGCATTTT. Its translation is CASSRDSNQPQHF.

The chain couples TRBV7-2 to TRBJ2-7; TRBD2 matches at 9 bases. The CDR3 has 18 amino acids. Trimming removed 1 base from V and 3 bases from J; junction bases left unmatched: 13. Germline V gene lookup returns CDR1 SGHTA and CDR2 FQGNSA. The CDR3: CASSLVSGASGTFYEQYF. CDR3 DNA: TGTGCCAGCAGCTTAGTGTCAGGTGCTAGCGGGACCTTCTACGAGCAGTACTTC.

This clone was observed a single time. V gene TRBV10-1 combines with J gene TRBJ2-3; D is uncertain. V lost 6 bases and J lost 1, with 8 bases in between. The CDR3 runs to 13 residues. Germline assignment: CDR1 WNHNN and CDR2 SYGVQD (reference sequence). Here the CDR3 reads CASRLLGTDTQYF. CDR3 DNA: TGCGCCAGCAGGCTCCTAGGCACAGATACGCAGTATTTT.

This rearrangement joins TRBV19 to TRBJ2-7; 8 positions match TRBD2. Germline loops: CDR1 LNHDA, CDR2 SQIVND (reference sequence). This CDR3 contains 14 residues. V shed 1 base and J 3 bases; nucleotides not matched to a gene: 2. CDR3 sequence reads: CASSIAGTSYEQYF. CDR3 coding DNA: TGTGCCAGTAGTATAGCCGGGACTAGCTACGAGCAGTACTTC.

V and J are TRBV5-1 and TRBJ1-1; D is perhaps TRBD1 (5 bases). The CDR3 extends over 14 amino acids. Germline loops: CDR1 SGHRS, CDR2 YFSETQ. Between the trimmed V and J ends, which lost 0 bases and 2 bases, there was a span of 8 bases. This chain's CDR3 is CASSLVTVNTEAFF. The CDR3, as DNA: TGCGCCAGCAGCTTGGTGACAGTTAACACTGAAGCTTTCTTT.

The genes are TRBV6-1 and TRBJ1-5; 9 bases map to TRBD1. CDR3 length: 16 amino acids. The J segment lost 5 bases and the V segment lost 1 base, leaving 6 bases of the junction unmatched. Looked up from germline, CDR1 is MNHNS and CDR2 is SASEGT. DNA for the CDR3: TGTGCCAGCAGTGAAGTCACAGGGGGCCGCGATCAGCCCCAGCATTTT. Translated, it gives CASSEVTGGRDQPQHF.

The genes are TRBV2 and TRBJ1-1; D may be TRBD1 (5 bases). Per germline, CDR1 SNHLY and CDR2 FYNNEI. The V gene lost 7 bases and the J gene lost 5 bases, with 14 bases spanning the gap. The CDR3 length is 13 residues. The CDR3 here is CASTAWGRTEAFF. The CDR3 nucleotides are TGTGCCAGCACCGCCTGGGGCCGTACTGAAGCTTTCTTT.

The genes are TRBV30 and TRBJ1-1, with D perhaps TRBD1 (6 bases). Trimming cost V 0 bases and J 9 bases, with 14 bases left between them. The CDR3 is 13 amino acids. From germline, CDR1 is GTSNPN and CDR2 SVGIG (reference sequence). CDR3 protein: CAWSVRGRGQAFF. CDR3 coding DNA: TGTGCCTGGAGTGTACGAGGCAGGGGACAAGCTTTCTTT.

The rearrangement links TRBV18 to TRBJ2-7, with TRBD1 matching 8 bases. The CDR3 totals 16 residues. The V gene's germline CDR1 is KGHSH and CDR2 LQKENI. The trim removed 3 bases at V and 0 bases at J, leaving 7 bases unmatched. As DNA, the CDR3 is TGTGCCAGCTCACCGGGACAGGACCCCAGCTCCTACGAGCAGTACTTC. It encodes CASSPGQDPSSYEQYF.